This T cell receptor beta chain was retrieved from a study of T cells after posttransplantation cyclophosphamide. Cyclophosphamide on days +3 and +4 followed busulfan-fludarabine conditioning and a marrow graft. This clone was seen at least ten times. The germline CDR1 and CDR2 sequences are MNHEY and SVGAGI. This CDR3 is 16 amino acids long. V lost 0 bases, J lost 2 bases, and 11 bases lay in between. The assay was immunoSEQ multiplex PCR, and TCRdb's table has in-frame clones only and misses some. The sample shows roughly 5,400 clones, no singletons; the ten largest hold roughly 25%. This clonotype originated in a male patient aged 55-69 years who received an allogeneic stem cell transplant from a related donor, was CMV-positive, and had acute GVHD only. A subset of T cells may come from the graft donor. The rearrangement joins TRBV6-5 to TRBJ2-1, with D perhaps TRBD1 (6 bases). Sequencing was performed on PBMCs, taken around 380 days after allogeneic stem cell transplant with posttransplant cyclophosphamide. The CDR3 sequence: CASSYSSAGAYNEQFF. The CDR3 region has the DNA TGTGCCAGCAGTTACTCCTCGGCAGGGGCCTACAATGAGCAGTTCTTC.